This TCR beta chain appears in the sequencing data of a study of graft-versus-host responses after intestinal transplantation. Overall study context: As for transplant type, recipients had multivisceral, liver-intestinal, or isolated intestinal grafts. Recipients across the board were started on anti-thymocyte globulin induction, then kept on tacrolimus and steroids for 2 to 4 years.

A word on this clone: The antigen remains undetermined.

Study-level findings and limits: Detected in recipient marrow were GvH clones, some of which were first observed in ileum or blood. Allografts of one patient group, those with graft-donor T cell macrochimerism, had high graft-versus-host to host-versus-graft clonal ratios.

The CDR3 has 13 residues. V lost 5 bases and J lost 2, with 9 bases in between. Per germline, CDR1 SEHNR and CDR2 FQNEAQ (reference sequence). Data came from immunoSEQ multiplex PCR; TCRdb stores just in-frame clones and leaves some out. The table records fewer than 110,000 clones, 80% to 95% of them present only once. The clonotype was recovered from a human donor who received an intestinal transplant. This specimen was unstimulated CD8+ T cells sorted from spleen or lymph node cells, taken before intestinal transplant. The chain links TRBV7-9 to TRBJ2-5; D unclear. The CDR3 DNA reads as TGTGCCAGCAGCCGCGCGGAGCAAGAGACCCAGTACTTC. This codes for CASSRAEQETQYF.